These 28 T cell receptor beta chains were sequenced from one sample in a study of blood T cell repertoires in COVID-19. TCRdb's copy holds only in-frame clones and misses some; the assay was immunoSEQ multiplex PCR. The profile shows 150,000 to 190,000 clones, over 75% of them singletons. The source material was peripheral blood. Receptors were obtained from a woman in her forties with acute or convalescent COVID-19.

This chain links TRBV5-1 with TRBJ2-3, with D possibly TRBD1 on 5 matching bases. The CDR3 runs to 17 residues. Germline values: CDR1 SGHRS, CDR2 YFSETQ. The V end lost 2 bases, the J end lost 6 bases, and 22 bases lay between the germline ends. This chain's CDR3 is CASSLKSRAGQTDTQYF. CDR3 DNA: TGCGCCAGCAGCTTAAAGTCCAGGGCTGGACAAACGGATACGCAGTATTTT. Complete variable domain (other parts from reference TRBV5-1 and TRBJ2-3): KAGVTQTPRYLIKTRGQQVTLSCSPISGHRSVSWYQQTPGQGLQFLFEYFSETQRNKGNFPGRFSGRQFSNSRSEMNVSTLELGDSALYLCASSLKSRAGQTDTQYFGPGTRLTVL.

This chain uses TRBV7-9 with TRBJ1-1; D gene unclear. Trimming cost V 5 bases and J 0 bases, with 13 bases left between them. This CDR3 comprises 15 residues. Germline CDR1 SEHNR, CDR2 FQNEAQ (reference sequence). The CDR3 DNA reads TGTGCCAGCAGCCCGACCCAAACAGTGAACACTGAAGCTTTCTTT. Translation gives CASSPTQTVNTEAFF.

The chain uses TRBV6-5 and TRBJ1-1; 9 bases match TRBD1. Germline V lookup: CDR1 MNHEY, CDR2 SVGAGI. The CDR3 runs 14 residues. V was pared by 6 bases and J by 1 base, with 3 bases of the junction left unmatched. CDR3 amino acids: CASRTGGGNTEAFF. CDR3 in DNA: TGTGCCAGCAGGACAGGGGGGGGGAACACTGAAGCTTTCTTT.

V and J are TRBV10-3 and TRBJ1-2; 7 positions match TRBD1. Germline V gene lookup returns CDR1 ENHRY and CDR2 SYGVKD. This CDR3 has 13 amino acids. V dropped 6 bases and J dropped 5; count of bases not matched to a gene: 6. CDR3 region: CAISLGQVYGYTF. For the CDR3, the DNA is TGTGCCATCAGCCTCGGACAGGTGTATGGCTACACCTTC.

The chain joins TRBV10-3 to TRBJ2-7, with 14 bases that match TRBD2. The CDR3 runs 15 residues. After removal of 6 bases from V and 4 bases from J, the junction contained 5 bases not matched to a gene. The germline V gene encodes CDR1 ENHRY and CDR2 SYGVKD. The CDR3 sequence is CAISPGTSGRYEQYF. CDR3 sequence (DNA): TGTGCCATCAGCCCCGGGACTAGCGGGAGATACGAGCAGTACTTC.

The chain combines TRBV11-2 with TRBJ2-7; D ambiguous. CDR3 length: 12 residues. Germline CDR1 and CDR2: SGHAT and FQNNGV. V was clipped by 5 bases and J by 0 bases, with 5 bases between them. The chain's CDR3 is CASSQNSYEQYF. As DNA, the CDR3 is TGTGCCAGCAGCCAGAACTCCTACGAGCAGTACTTC.

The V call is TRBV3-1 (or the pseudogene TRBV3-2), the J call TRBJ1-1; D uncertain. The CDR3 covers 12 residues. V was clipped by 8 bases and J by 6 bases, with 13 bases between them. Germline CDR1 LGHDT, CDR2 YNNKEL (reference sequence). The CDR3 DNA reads TGTGCCAGCTCCCGGGGTAGCGCTGAAGCTTTCTTT. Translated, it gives CASSRGSAEAFF.

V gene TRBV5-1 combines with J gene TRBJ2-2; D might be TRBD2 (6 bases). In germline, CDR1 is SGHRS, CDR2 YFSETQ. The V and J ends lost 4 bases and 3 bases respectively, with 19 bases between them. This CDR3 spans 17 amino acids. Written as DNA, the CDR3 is TGCGCCAGCAGCCCCAGACTACTCCAGCGGGACACCGGGGAGCTGTTTTTT. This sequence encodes CASSPRLLQRDTGELFF.

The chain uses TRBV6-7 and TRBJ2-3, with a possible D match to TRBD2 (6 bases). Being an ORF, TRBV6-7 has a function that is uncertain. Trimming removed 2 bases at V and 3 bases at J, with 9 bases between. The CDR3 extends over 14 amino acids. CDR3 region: CASSYPGLTDTQYF. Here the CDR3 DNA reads TGTGCCAGCAGTTACCCCGGACTAACAGATACGCAGTATTTT.

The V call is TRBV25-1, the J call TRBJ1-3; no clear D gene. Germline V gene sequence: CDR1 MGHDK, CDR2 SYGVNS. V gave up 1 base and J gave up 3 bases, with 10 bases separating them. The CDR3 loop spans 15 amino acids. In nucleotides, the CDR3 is TGTGCCAGCAGTGAATCCTGGGCTTTTGGAAACACCATATATTTT. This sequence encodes CASSESWAFGNTIYF.

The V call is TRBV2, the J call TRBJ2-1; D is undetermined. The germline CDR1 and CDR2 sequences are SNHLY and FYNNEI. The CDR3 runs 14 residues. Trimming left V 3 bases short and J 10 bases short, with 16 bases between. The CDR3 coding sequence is TGTGCCAGCAGTGATGCCCTAACTTCGCGGGAGCAGTTCTTC. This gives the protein CASSDALTSREQFF.

CDR3: CATSTDTQYF. The CDR3 nucleotides read TGTGCCACTAGCACAGATACGCAGTATTTT. This chain links TRBV2 with TRBJ2-3; D is unresolved. The CDR3 is made up of 10 amino acids. V lost 10 bases to trimming and J lost 0 bases, with 2 bases between them. Germline V gene lookup returns CDR1 SNHLY and CDR2 FYNNEI.

The CDR3 here is CASSYSGLFNNSPLHF. DNA of the CDR3: TGTGCCAGCAGTTACTCAGGGCTGTTCAATAATTCACCCCTCCACTTT. The chain combines TRBV3-1 (or the pseudogene TRBV3-2) with TRBJ1-6, with D perhaps matching TRBD1 (5 bases). The length of the CDR3 is 16 residues. Trimming removed 6 bases at V and 5 bases at J, with 17 bases between. Germline lookup yields CDR1 LGHDT and CDR2 YNNKEL (reference sequence).

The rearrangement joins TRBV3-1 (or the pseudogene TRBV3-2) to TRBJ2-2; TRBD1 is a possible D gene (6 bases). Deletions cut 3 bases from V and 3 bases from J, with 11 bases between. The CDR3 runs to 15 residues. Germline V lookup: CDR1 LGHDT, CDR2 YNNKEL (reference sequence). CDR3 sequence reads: CASSHPQGYTGELFF. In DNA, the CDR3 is TGTGCCAGCAGCCATCCACAGGGTTACACCGGGGAGCTGTTTTTT.

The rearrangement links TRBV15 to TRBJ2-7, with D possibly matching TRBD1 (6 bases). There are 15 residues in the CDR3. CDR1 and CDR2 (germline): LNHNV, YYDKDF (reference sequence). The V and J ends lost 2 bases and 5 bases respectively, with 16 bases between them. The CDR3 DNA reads TGTGCCACCAGCAGACTCCGTACAGGGATCCACGAGCAGTACTTC. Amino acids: CATSRLRTGIHEQYF. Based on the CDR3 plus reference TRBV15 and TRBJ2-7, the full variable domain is DAMVIQNPRYQVTQFGKPVTLSCSQTLNHNVMYWYQQKSSQAPKLLFHYYDKDFNNEADTPDNFQSRRPNTSFCFLDIRSPGLGDTAMYLCATSRLRTGIHEQYFGPGTRLTVT.

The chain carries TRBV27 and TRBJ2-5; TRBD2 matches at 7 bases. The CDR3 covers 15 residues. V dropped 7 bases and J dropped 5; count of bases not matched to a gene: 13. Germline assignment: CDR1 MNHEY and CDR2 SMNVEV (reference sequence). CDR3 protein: CASNPSAGVGETQYF. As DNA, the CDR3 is TGTGCCAGCAACCCAAGTGCGGGAGTAGGGGAGACCCAGTACTTC.

The CDR3 protein is CASSELDTEAFF. CDR3 sequence (DNA): TGTGCCAGCAGCGAACTTGACACTGAAGCTTTCTTT. V is TRBV5-6 and J is TRBJ1-1; D remains unclear. The V end was cut by 4 bases, the J end by 3 bases, with 7 bases between. The CDR3 has 12 residues. The germline gives CDR1 SGHDT, CDR2 YYEEEE.

This chain's CDR3 is CASSLIWGTGDTQYF. The CDR3 DNA reads TGTGCCAGCAGTTTAATTTGGGGGACTGGGGATACGCAGTATTTT. The chain joins TRBV28 to TRBJ2-3; tentatively, D is TRBD2 (6 bases). The germline CDR1 and CDR2 sequences are MDHEN and SYDVKM. With 2 bases removed from V and 6 bases from J, the gap between germline ends came to 15 bases. CDR3 length: 15 residues.

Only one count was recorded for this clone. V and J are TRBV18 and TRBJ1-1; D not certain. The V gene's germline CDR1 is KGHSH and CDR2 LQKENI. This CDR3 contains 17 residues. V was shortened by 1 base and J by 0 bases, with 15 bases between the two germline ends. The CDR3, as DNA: TGTGCCAGCTCACCACGGAGCCCCCAGATTCTGAACACTGAAGCTTTCTTT. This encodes CASSPRSPQILNTEAFF.

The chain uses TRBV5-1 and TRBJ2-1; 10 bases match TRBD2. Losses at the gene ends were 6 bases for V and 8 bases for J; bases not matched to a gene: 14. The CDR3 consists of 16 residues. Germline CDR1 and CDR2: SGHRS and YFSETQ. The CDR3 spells CASTPGSGGTGDEQFF. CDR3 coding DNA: TGCGCCAGCACCCCGGGTAGCGGGGGGACAGGCGATGAGCAGTTCTTC. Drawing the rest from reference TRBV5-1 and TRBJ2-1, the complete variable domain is KAGVTQTPRYLIKTRGQQVTLSCSPISGHRSVSWYQQTPGQGLQFLFEYFSETQRNKGNFPGRFSGRQFSNSRSEMNVSTLELGDSALYLCASTPGSGGTGDEQFFGPGTRLTVL.

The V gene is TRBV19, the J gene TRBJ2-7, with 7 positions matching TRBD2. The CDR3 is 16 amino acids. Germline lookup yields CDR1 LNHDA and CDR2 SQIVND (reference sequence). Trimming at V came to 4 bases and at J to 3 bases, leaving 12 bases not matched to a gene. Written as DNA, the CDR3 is TGTGCCAGTAGTAAAACTTTAGCGGGCCCTAGCTACGAGCAGTACTTC. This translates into CASSKTLAGPSYEQYF. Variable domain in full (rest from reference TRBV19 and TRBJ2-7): DGGITQSPKYLFRKEGQNVTLSCEQNLNHDAMYWYRQDPGQGLRLIYYSQIVNDFQKGDIAEGYSVSREKKESFPLTVTSAQKNPTAFYLCASSKTLAGPSYEQYFGPGTRLTVT.

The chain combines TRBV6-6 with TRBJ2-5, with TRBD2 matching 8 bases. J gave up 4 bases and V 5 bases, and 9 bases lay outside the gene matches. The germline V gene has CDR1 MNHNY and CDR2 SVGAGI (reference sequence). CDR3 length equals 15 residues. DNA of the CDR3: TGTGCCAGCAGTCCCGGGGTAGCGGGAATAGAGACCCAGTACTTC. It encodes CASSPGVAGIETQYF.

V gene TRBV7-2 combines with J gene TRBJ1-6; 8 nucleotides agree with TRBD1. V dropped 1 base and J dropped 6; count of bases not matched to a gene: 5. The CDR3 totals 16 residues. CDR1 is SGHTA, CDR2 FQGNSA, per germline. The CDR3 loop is CASSLVSGGFNSPLHF. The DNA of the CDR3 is TGTGCCAGCAGCTTAGTTTCAGGGGGCTTTAATTCACCCCTCCACTTT.

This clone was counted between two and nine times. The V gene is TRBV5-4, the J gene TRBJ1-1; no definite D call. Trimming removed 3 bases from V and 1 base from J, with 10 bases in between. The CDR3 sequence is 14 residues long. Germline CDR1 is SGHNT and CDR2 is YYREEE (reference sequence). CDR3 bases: TGTGCCAGCAGCTCTTTGGCAGGGAACACTGAAGCTTTCTTT. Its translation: CASSSLAGNTEAFF.

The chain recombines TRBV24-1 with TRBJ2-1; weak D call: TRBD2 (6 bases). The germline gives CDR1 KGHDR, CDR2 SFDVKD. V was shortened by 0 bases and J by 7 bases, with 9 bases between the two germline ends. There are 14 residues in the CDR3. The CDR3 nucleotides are TGTGCCACCAGTGATTTGGGAGGGGAAAATGAGCAGTTCTTC. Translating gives CATSDLGGENEQFF.

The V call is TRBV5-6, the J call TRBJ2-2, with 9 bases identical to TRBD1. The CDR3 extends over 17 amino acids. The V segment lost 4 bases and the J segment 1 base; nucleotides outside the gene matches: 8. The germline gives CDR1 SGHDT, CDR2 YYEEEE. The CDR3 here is CASSMGPGQGNTGELFF. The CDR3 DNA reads TGTGCCAGCAGCATGGGACCGGGACAGGGGAACACCGGGGAGCTGTTTTTT.

The CDR3 spells CASRTSGLDYNEQFF. In DNA, the CDR3 is TGTGCCAGCAGGACAAGCGGGCTAGACTACAATGAGCAGTTCTTC. J is TRBJ2-1 and V is TRBV28; D is possibly TRBD2 (6 bases). Trimming removed 6 bases at V and 3 bases at J, with 15 bases between. This CDR3 spans 15 amino acids. Germline V gene sequence: CDR1 MDHEN, CDR2 SYDVKM.

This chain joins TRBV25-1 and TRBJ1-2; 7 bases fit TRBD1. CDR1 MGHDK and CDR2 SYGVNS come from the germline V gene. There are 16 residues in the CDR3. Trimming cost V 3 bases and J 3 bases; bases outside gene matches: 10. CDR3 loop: CASSEKLGQDYYGYTF. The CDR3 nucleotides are TGTGCCAGCAGTGAGAAACTAGGACAGGACTACTATGGCTACACCTTC.